This is a list of T cell receptor beta chains from one sample in a study of molecular identifiers for immune sequencing clone quantification. In TCRdb, the PCR reads were re-called with MiXCR into one record per CDR3 protein. The sample has tens of thousands of distinct CDR3 sequences; around a fifth are singletons. Source material: naive CD8+ T cells from blood, with Jurkat cell RNA spiked in. Receptors were obtained from a human donor in good health. Some libraries in this study had Jurkat cell RNA spiked in. CDR3s include the opening cysteine and the closing phenylalanine or tryptophan. A D gene is named only where the DNA matches it firmly. Size tells how often a clone was seen (once, few, many) or the class of an expanded clone, and some rows leave it out.

size	D	V	J	DNA	CDR3
many	-	TRBV6-2/TRBV6-3	TRBJ1-5	TGTGCCAGCACTAATGTCGGAAGCAATCAGCCCCAGCATTTT	CASTNVGSNQPQHF
many	-	TRBV7-6	TRBJ2-1	TGTGCCAGCAGCTTATCTACGTGGGACCCCTACAATGAGCAGTTCTTC	CASSLSTWDPYNEQFF
many	TRBD1	TRBV6-5	TRBJ2-1	TGTGCCAGCGGGCAGGGGGTGTACAATGAGCAGTTCTTC	CASGQGVYNEQFF
many	-	TRBV7-9	TRBJ2-5	TGTGCCAGCAGCGACCGGACAGAGAGGACCCAGTACTTC	CASSDRTERTQYF
many	-	TRBV25-1	TRBJ1-1	TGTGCCAGCGGCAGAACCGCAGGGCGTGACACTGAAGCTTTCTTT	CASGRTAGRDTEAFF
many	TRBD2	TRBV7-9	TRBJ2-5	TGTGCCAGCAGCCCTAGCGGGGTGGTGGAGACCCAGTACTTC	CASSPSGVVETQYF
many	-	TRBV28	TRBJ2-1	TGTGCCAGCTGCGCCGAAGACCGGGGGTGGGATGAGCAGTTCTTC	CASCAEDRGWDEQFF
many	TRBD1	TRBV13	TRBJ1-6	TGTGCCAGCAGCCCCCGGGACAGGAGTAATTCACCCCTCCACTTT	CASSPRDRSNSPLHF
few	-	TRBV6-1	TRBJ2-7	TGTGCCAGCAGCGGTAGAGACTACGAGCAGTACTTC	CASSGRDYEQYF
-	TRBD1	TRBV6-1	TRBJ1-1	TGTGCCAGCAGTGAAGACTTCACAGGGGACTATGAAGCTTTCTTT	CASSEDFTGDYEAFF
many	TRBD2	TRBV11-2	TRBJ2-7	TGTGCCAGCAGCTCGCCTAGCGGGGGGGCCCACGAGCAGTACTTC	CASSSPSGGAHEQYF
many	TRBD2	TRBV7-9	TRBJ2-3	TGTGCCAGCAGCCCAAGACTAGCGGGTTACACAGATACGCAGTATTTT	CASSPRLAGYTDTQYF
-	TRBD2	TRBV29-1	TRBJ2-2	TGCAGCGTTGCGGGGGGGGCCGGGGAGCTGTTTTTT	CSVAGGAGELFF
-	TRBD1	TRBV19	TRBJ1-5	TGTGCCAGTAGTCCGGGGACAGGCTTCAATCAGCCCCAGCATTTT	CASSPGTGFNQPQHF
many	TRBD1	TRBV6-5	TRBJ1-2	TGTGCCAGCAGTTACGCAGGGGGAATCTATGGCTACACCTTC	CASSYAGGIYGYTF
many	-	TRBV13	TRBJ2-7	TGTGCCAGCAGCTTAGGCCCGAGGCTCTCCTACGAGCAGTACTTC	CASSLGPRLSYEQYF
many	-	TRBV12-3/TRBV12-4	TRBJ1-1	TGTGCCAGCAGTTTATCTTCCTACCGGACTCTGAACACTGAAGCTTTCTTT	CASSLSSYRTLNTEAFF
many	-	TRBV5-6	TRBJ1-3	TGTGCCAGCAGCTTGGGTCAGGGCTTCGGAAACACCATATATTTT	CASSLGQGFGNTIYF
-	-	TRBV9	TRBJ2-1	TGTGCCAGCAGCGTAGAAGGACAGCACAATGAGCAGTTCTTC	CASSVEGQHNEQFF
many	TRBD2	TRBV27	TRBJ2-7	TGTGCCAGCAGGGATAGACTAGCGGGAGAGAGGTCCGAGCAGTACTTC	CASRDRLAGERSEQYF
many	TRBD1	TRBV5-1	TRBJ2-7	TGCGCCAGCGCCCCCGGGACAGGGTCCGGCCCCTACGAGCAGTACTTC	CASAPGTGSGPYEQYF
-	-	TRBV30	TRBJ2-1	TGTGCCTGGAGTGTACAGACGGGCTTTGAGTTCTTC	CAWSVQTGFEFF
many	TRBD2	TRBV4-3	TRBJ2-3	TGCGCCAGCAGCCAAGATCGCGGGGGTTCAGGAGATACGCAGTATTTT	CASSQDRGGSGDTQYF